This paragraph covers one T cell receptor beta chain sequence. Its cognate antigen is unknown. One junction end disagrees with the germline gene, perhaps due to a read error. Looked up from germline, CDR1 is MGHRA and CDR2 is YSYEKL. The CDR3 runs 14 residues. RNA and DNA were co-extracted from approximately 20-30 mg of unsorted bulk tissue. Five discrete regions of every tumor underwent sampling. These data originate in a study of tumor-infiltrating lymphocytes in primary liver carcinoma. Study results and caveats: Tumor samples exhibited a significantly greater top-250-clone fraction than blood samples (p = 0.039).

A constant-region primer primed TCR beta cDNA synthesis from 500 ng of total RNA. What produced the TCR beta libraries was three nested multiplex PCR rounds using slightly modified ARM-PCR. Researchers ran the first two PCR rounds for roughly 11 cycles each with TRBV1-TRBV30 forward primers and a C-beta reverse primer. TCRdb processed the multiplex PCR reads anew with MiXCR; each CDR3 protein has one entry. Of about 84,000 distinct CDR3 sequences listed, 60% to 75% were seen once; the top ten hold around 19%. The sequencing sample was made of liver tumor tissue from sampling region 1. Subset denoted: tumor region T1, superior pole. This TCR came from a man aged 40-55 years with primary liver carcinoma and hepatitis B virus infection. The J gene is TRBJ1-5, the V gene TRBV4-1; weak D call: TRBD1 (5 bases). CDR3 protein: CASCQGTANQPQHF. CDR3 sequence (DNA): TGCGCCAGCTGCCAAGGGACCGCCAATCAGCCCCAACATTTT.